Each of the 11 T cell receptor beta chains below was sequenced from the same sample in a study of technical replicates of blood from a few donors. Clones were read by immunoSEQ multiplex PCR, and TCRdb kept only the in-frame ones, dropping some. The sample shows over 45,000 clones, 92% of them seen only once. The sequencing sample was made of PBMCs. Receptors were obtained from a human donor in good health. Some clones in this sample may be carry-over from other donors' samples.

This chain joins TRBV7-3 and TRBJ2-2; 7 bases match TRBD1. Losses at the gene ends were 5 bases for V and 6 bases for J; bases not matched to a gene: 6. The germline gives CDR1 SGHTA, CDR2 FQGTGA. The CDR3 runs 14 residues. As DNA, the CDR3 is TGTGCCAGCAGCCCGGGGACAGCTCCCGGGGAGCTGTTTTTT. It specifies CASSPGTAPGELFF.

The chain uses TRBV10-3 and TRBJ2-5; 13 positions agree with TRBD2. Germline V lookup: CDR1 ENHRY, CDR2 SYGVKD. This CDR3 region has 14 residues. The trim removed 9 bases at V and 0 bases at J, leaving 1 base unmatched. CDR3 amino acids: CAMGTSGNQETQYF. The CDR3 DNA is TGTGCCATGGGGACTAGCGGGAACCAAGAGACCCAGTACTTC.

J is TRBJ1-1 and V is TRBV30; 11 bases line up with TRBD1. The CDR3 length is 15 residues. Germline V lookup: CDR1 GTSNPN, CDR2 SVGIG (reference sequence). Trimming took 2 bases from V and 4 from J; bases not matched to a gene: 6. In DNA, the CDR3 is TGTGCCTGGAGTTTGGGGACAGGGGGGACCACTGAAGCTTTCTTT. This encodes CAWSLGTGGTTEAFF.

This chain links TRBV5-1 with TRBJ2-2, with D possibly being TRBD2 (5 bases). The V gene's germline CDR1 is SGHRS and CDR2 YFSETQ. The CDR3 spans 14 residues. CDR3 loop: CATRRSENTGELFF. In DNA form, the CDR3 reads TGCGCTACTAGGAGGTCCGAAAACACCGGGGAGCTGTTTTTT.

This sequence joins TRBV7-9 and TRBJ1-3; 9 nucleotides line up with TRBD1. V was clipped by 4 bases and J by 0 bases; unmatched bases: 4. This CDR3 is 16 amino acids long. The germline gives CDR1 SEHNR, CDR2 FQNEAQ (reference sequence). The CDR3 DNA is TGTGCCAGCAGCTCTCGACAGGGGGACTCTGGAAACACCATATATTTT. It yields the protein CASSSRQGDSGNTIYF.

V usage is TRBV27 and J usage is TRBJ2-2; the D gene is possibly TRBD1 (6 bases). Deletions cut 6 bases from V and 4 bases from J, with 9 bases between. The CDR3 is 13 residues long. Germline V gene data show CDR1 as MNHEY and CDR2 as SMNVEV (reference sequence). Written as DNA, the CDR3 is TGTGCCAGCAGCCGAGGGGGCACCGGGGAGCTGTTTTTT. As protein: CASSRGGTGELFF.

This chain uses TRBV5-5 with TRBJ2-5, with TRBD1 identical over 7 bases. The CDR3 extends over 15 amino acids. The ends lost 0 bases at V and 4 bases at J; junction bases unmatched: 6. Per germline, CDR1 SGHKS and CDR2 YYEKEE (reference sequence). The CDR3 nucleotides are TGTGCCAGCAGCTTGGAAGGGGGCCCAGGAGAGACCCAGTACTTC. Translated: CASSLEGGPGETQYF.

The V gene is TRBV19, the J gene TRBJ2-2; D may be TRBD2 (6 bases). V lost 3 bases and J lost 7, with 6 bases in between. Germline CDR1 is LNHDA and CDR2 is SQIVND (reference sequence). The CDR3 has 12 residues. CDR3 DNA sequence: TGTGCCAGTAGTATGGGGGGCGGGGAGCTGTTTTTT. Translating it yields CASSMGGGELFF. The whole variable domain, filled in from reference TRBV19 and TRBJ2-2, reads DGGITQSPKYLFRKEGQNVTLSCEQNLNHDAMYWYRQDPGQGLRLIYYSQIVNDFQKGDIAEGYSVSREKKESFPLTVTSAQKNPTAFYLCASSMGGGELFFGEGSRLTVL.

In the case of this clone: The germline gene is not matched at one end of the junction; a read error may be the cause. V is TRBV7-9 and J is TRBJ2-1; TRBD2 matches at 8 bases. Germline assignment: CDR1 SEHNR and CDR2 FQNEAQ (reference sequence). CDR3 length: 17 amino acids. CDR3 amino acids: CASRLGTGGRSYNEQFF. DNA of the CDR3: TGTGCCAGCAGATTAGGAACGGGAGGGCGTTCCTACAATGAGCAGTTCTTC.

The rearrangement links TRBV7-8 to TRBJ1-4, with 9 positions matching TRBD1. The CDR3 is 15 amino acids. Germline V gives CDR1 SGHVS, CDR2 FQNEAQ. V dropped 7 bases and J dropped 8; count of bases not matched to a gene: 11. CDR3 DNA sequence: TGTGCCAGCACAACGACCGGGACAGGGTACGAAAAACTGTTTTTT. It encodes CASTTTGTGYEKLFF.

This rearrangement joins TRBV5-1 to TRBJ1-3, with 10 bases fitting TRBD1. Germline V gene data show CDR1 as SGHRS and CDR2 as YFSETQ. The CDR3 totals 16 residues. With 3 bases clipped from V and 4 bases from J, the junction kept 7 bases outside the gene matches. In DNA, the CDR3 is TGCGCCAGCAGCTCGGGGGACAGGGGCTCCGGAAACACCATATATTTT. It is translated as CASSSGDRGSGNTIYF.